The 26 T cell receptor beta chains below were found in one sample sequenced in a study of cytomegalovirus exposure and HLA in healthy donors. PCR employed 60 Vbeta and 13 Jbeta primers. TCRdb's table, derived via immunoSEQ multiplex PCR, lists solely in-frame clones and lacks some. The table includes around 70,000 clones, around 76% detected once. The sample consisted of PBMCs. The receptor source for this set is a male donor in good health and CMV-seropositive.

The chain couples TRBV7-2 to TRBJ1-3, with TRBD1 identical over 9 bases. V was pared by 3 bases and J by 0 bases, with 12 bases of the junction left unmatched. The CDR3 has 19 amino acids. Germline V gene data show CDR1 as SGHTA and CDR2 as FQGNSA. In nucleotides, the CDR3 is TGTGCCAGCAGCTTGGACAGGGGTCTCCGGAAAACCTCTGGAAACACCATATATTTT. Translated: CASSLDRGLRKTSGNTIYF.

The chain recombines TRBV5-1 with TRBJ2-7; TRBD1 matches 9 bases. The trim removed 8 bases at V and 6 bases at J, leaving 12 bases unmatched. CDR1 is SGHRS, CDR2 YFSETQ, per germline. The CDR3 is made up of 14 amino acids. DNA of the CDR3: TGCGCCAGTTGGCCGGCGGACAGGGGCGGCGAGCAGTACTTC. As protein: CASWPADRGGEQYF.

The gene calls are TRBV10-2 and TRBJ2-7; 10 positions match TRBD1. V lost 3 bases, J lost 5 bases, and 10 bases stayed unmatched. Germline CDR1 and CDR2: WSHSY and SAAADI. The CDR3 sequence is 16 residues long. CDR3 protein: CASSEAGTGEVHEQYF. CDR3 nucleotide sequence: TGCGCCAGCAGTGAAGCGGGGACAGGGGAAGTCCACGAGCAGTACTTC.

The V and J genes are TRBV7-6 and TRBJ1-5; D is possibly TRBD1 (5 bases). Germline V gene data show CDR1 as SGHVS and CDR2 as FNYEAQ. The CDR3 has 15 amino acids. V shed 1 base and J shed 0 bases, with 7 bases lying between them. The CDR3 loop reads CASSLVTGSNQPQHF. CDR3 DNA: TGTGCCAGCAGCTTAGTAACAGGTAGCAATCAGCCCCAGCATTTT.

The V call is TRBV2, the J call TRBJ2-3; 9 bases map to TRBD2. Germline V lookup: CDR1 SNHLY, CDR2 FYNNEI. Trimming cost V 8 bases and J 6 bases; bases outside gene matches: 15. The CDR3 covers 16 residues. The CDR3 sequence: CASLTSGVSLTDTQYF. The CDR3 coding sequence is TGTGCCAGCTTGACTAGCGGCGTGAGCCTCACGGATACGCAGTATTTT.

CDR3 DNA sequence: TGTGCCAGCAGCCAGCGGGAGGCGACTGAAGCTTTCTTT. It encodes CASSQREATEAFF. The chain uses TRBV2 and TRBJ1-1; D is ambiguous. The CDR3 is 13 amino acids. Germline V gives CDR1 SNHLY, CDR2 FYNNEI. V was pared by 6 bases and J by 5 bases, with 13 bases between.

This clone was seen just once. This chain uses TRBV7-2 with TRBJ2-5; maybe TRBD2 (5 bases). Gene TRBJ2-7 matches the end of the DNA better, so the J call may be wrong. Germline V gene lookup returns CDR1 SGHTA and CDR2 FQGNSA. This CDR3 comprises 13 residues. Written as DNA, the CDR3 is TGTGCCAGCAGCCCTTCGGCGGGCTACGAGCAGTACTTC. Amino acid sequence: CASSPSAGYEQYF.

Comments on this clone: A junction boundary mismatches the germline segment, possibly from a read error. This sample also contains other DNA sequences that code for the same CDR3. V and J are TRBV2 and TRBJ1-1, with 8 bases fitting TRBD1. This CDR3 spans 15 amino acids. Germline V lookup: CDR1 SNHLY, CDR2 FYNNEI. CDR3 DNA: TGTGCCAGCAGTGAACAGGGGGCGTGGAGCACTGAAGCTTTCTTC. Residues: CASSEQGAWSTEAFF.

The gene calls are TRBV4-3 and TRBJ2-1, with 10 bases that match TRBD1. V lost 5 bases to trimming and J lost 8 bases; unmatched junction nucleotides: 3. The CDR3 covers 13 residues. Germline values: CDR1 LGHNA, CDR2 YSLEER. The CDR3 nucleotides read TGCGCCAGCAGCGACGGGACAGGGGATGAGCAGTTCTTC. It translates to CASSDGTGDEQFF.

This clone has a single count. The rearrangement uses TRBV5-6 and TRBJ2-7, with D maybe TRBD2 (6 bases). This CDR3 has 13 amino acids. CDR1 and CDR2 (germline): SGHDT, YYEEEE. V was pared by 2 bases and J by 3 bases, with 9 bases between. CDR3 DNA sequence: TGTGCCAGCAGCTTAAAGACTAGCTACGAGCAGTACTTC. It codes for CASSLKTSYEQYF.

As to this clone: Mismatch with germline at one junction end may stem from a read error. This sequence joins TRBV6-5 and TRBJ2-7; a possible D gene is TRBD2 (5 bases). CDR1 is MNHEY and CDR2 is SVGAGI in the germline V gene. CDR3 size: 13 residues. CDR3 nucleotide sequence: TGTGCCAGCAGTTACTCGGCACCCCTACGGCGGGACTTC. Translation gives CASSYSAPLRRDF.

This chain joins TRBV6-4 and TRBJ2-1; D may be TRBD2 (5 bases). CDR3 length: 13 residues. The V gene lost 3 bases and the J gene lost 7 bases, with 10 bases spanning the gap. The germline V gene encodes CDR1 MRHNA and CDR2 SNTAGT. The chain's CDR3 is CASSEASSNEQFF. The CDR3 nucleotides read TGTGCCAGCAGTGAGGCTAGCAGTAATGAGCAGTTCTTC.

The V and J genes are TRBV11-2 and TRBJ1-2; D remains ambiguous. The length of the CDR3 is 13 residues. From germline, CDR1 is SGHAT and CDR2 FQNNGV. Deletions cut 7 bases from V and 3 bases from J, with 12 bases between. The CDR3 bases are TGTGCCAGCACCAACAACAGCTACTATGGCTACACCTTC. It encodes CASTNNSYYGYTF.

This chain links TRBV9 with TRBJ1-6, with 9 bases aligning to TRBD1. Germline trimming cut 4 bases from V and 10 bases from J; bases unmatched to any gene: 9. The V gene's germline CDR1 is SGDLS and CDR2 YYNGEE. CDR3 length: 15 residues. The chain's CDR3 is CASSPQTGGRSPLHF. The CDR3 coding sequence is TGTGCCAGCAGCCCACAGACAGGGGGGAGGTCACCCCTCCACTTT.

The V call is TRBV6-1, the J call TRBJ1-4, with 7 positions matching TRBD1. The J segment lost 2 bases and the V segment lost 8 bases, leaving 5 bases of the junction unmatched. Germline V gene sequence: CDR1 MNHNS, CDR2 SASEGT. This CDR3 region has 14 residues. CDR3 region: CASLDRVTNEKLFF. The CDR3 bases are TGTGCCAGCCTCGACAGGGTGACTAATGAAAAACTGTTTTTT.

This sequence joins TRBV7-3 and TRBJ2-7; the D gene is possibly TRBD2 (6 bases). Germline V gene lookup returns CDR1 SGHTA and CDR2 FQGTGA. V was shortened by 1 base and J by 2 bases, with 12 bases between the two germline ends. The CDR3 has 15 amino acids. The CDR3 DNA follows: TGTGCCAGCAGCTTAATGGCGGGACTCGCCTACGAGCAGTACTTC. Residues: CASSLMAGLAYEQYF.

The chain recombines TRBV9 with TRBJ2-1; TRBD2 might be the D (5 bases). Germline lookup yields CDR1 SGDLS and CDR2 YYNGEE. V lost 0 bases to trimming and J lost 3 bases, with 19 bases between them. This CDR3 is built from 18 residues. The CDR3 protein is CASSVGAGGSPSYNEQFF. The CDR3, as DNA: TGTGCCAGCAGCGTAGGGGCGGGTGGGAGCCCCAGCTACAATGAGCAGTTCTTC.

The V call is TRBV11-3, the J call TRBJ2-5; D is perhaps TRBD2 (6 bases). Germline assignment: CDR1 SGHNT and CDR2 YENEEA. Trimming stripped 2 bases from V and 9 bases from J, with 10 bases between. The CDR3 sequence is 12 residues long. The CDR3 coding sequence is TGTGCCAGCAGCTTAAAACGACTAGCCCAGTACTTC. Translated: CASSLKRLAQYF.

This clone was detected a few times. The chain is built from TRBV5-1 and TRBJ2-3; perhaps TRBD1 as D (6 bases). This CDR3 spans 16 amino acids. Trimming took off 0 bases at V and 4 bases at J, with 15 bases between the two ends. Germline V gene data show CDR1 as SGHRS and CDR2 as YFSETQ. The CDR3 DNA is TGCGCCAGCAGCTTGGAGAGGGGGATTTCACCAGATACGCAGTATTTT. As protein: CASSLERGISPDTQYF. Full variable domain (outside the CDR3, taken from reference TRBV5-1 and TRBJ2-3): KAGVTQTPRYLIKTRGQQVTLSCSPISGHRSVSWYQQTPGQGLQFLFEYFSETQRNKGNFPGRFSGRQFSNSRSEMNVSTLELGDSALYLCASSLERGISPDTQYFGPGTRLTVL.

The V call is TRBV15, the J call TRBJ1-5; possible D gene TRBD1, 5 bases. Germline V gives CDR1 LNHNV, CDR2 YYDKDF (reference sequence). V lost 6 bases, J lost 6 bases, and 15 bases lay in between. The CDR3 length is 14 residues. CDR3 bases: TGTGCCACCAGGTACGGGCGGGGCGGTCAGCCCCAGCATTTT. Translated, it gives CATRYGRGGQPQHF.

The chain joins TRBV7-9 to TRBJ2-2; D is unresolved. There are 11 residues in the CDR3. V gave up 8 bases and J gave up 9 bases, with 10 bases separating them. In germline, CDR1 is SEHNR, CDR2 FQNEAQ (reference sequence). The CDR3 bases are TGTGCCAGCCGTTCGAGCTGGGAGCTGTTTTTT. Protein product: CASRSSWELFF.

The chain links TRBV18 to TRBJ2-7, with TRBD1 matching over 8 bases. The CDR3 length is 15 residues. With 1 base clipped from V and 4 bases from J, the junction kept 6 bases outside the gene matches. Germline V lookup: CDR1 KGHSH, CDR2 LQKENI. The CDR3 DNA sequence: TGTGCCAGCTCACCACGTCGTCAGGGGGCTTACGAGCAGTACTTC. Protein sequence: CASSPRRQGAYEQYF.

The chain is built from TRBV4-2 and TRBJ2-3; D perhaps matches TRBD2 (5 bases). CDR1 is LGHNA, CDR2 YNFKEQ, per germline. The CDR3 consists of 16 residues. Trimming cost V 3 bases and J 0 bases, with 13 bases left between them. The CDR3 is CASSHALRTSTDTQYF. CDR3 DNA sequence: TGTGCCAGCAGCCACGCCCTTAGGACTAGCACAGATACGCAGTATTTT.

V and J are TRBV7-6 and TRBJ2-2; D may be TRBD2 (7 bases). V dropped 3 bases and J dropped 5 bases, with 10 bases sitting between them. Germline V lookup: CDR1 SGHVS, CDR2 FNYEAQ. The CDR3 consists of 14 residues. The DNA of the CDR3 is TGTGCCAGCAGCTTCGGGGGGCCTACCGGGGAGCTGTTTTTT. Its translation: CASSFGGPTGELFF.

This clone was seen only a few times. The J gene is TRBJ2-1, the V gene TRBV6-5; weak D call: TRBD2 (6 bases). CDR3 size: 13 residues. V lost 4 bases and J 4 bases, leaving 8 bases between the germline ends. Per germline, CDR1 MNHEY and CDR2 SVGAGI. The CDR3: CASSSRGYNEQFF. The DNA for the CDR3 is TGTGCCAGCAGTTCCCGGGGGTACAATGAGCAGTTCTTC.

Worth noting for this clone: The same CDR3 can be traced to other DNA sequences in this sample. CDR3 DNA sequence: TGTGCCAGCAGTTACTCGAACGGAGACGAGCAGTACTTC. It codes for CASSYSNGDEQYF. The chain has TRBV6-5 and TRBJ2-7; D is unclear. Germline V gene lookup returns CDR1 MNHEY and CDR2 SVGAGI. V shed 0 bases and J shed 5 bases, with 8 bases lying between them. The CDR3 spans 13 residues.